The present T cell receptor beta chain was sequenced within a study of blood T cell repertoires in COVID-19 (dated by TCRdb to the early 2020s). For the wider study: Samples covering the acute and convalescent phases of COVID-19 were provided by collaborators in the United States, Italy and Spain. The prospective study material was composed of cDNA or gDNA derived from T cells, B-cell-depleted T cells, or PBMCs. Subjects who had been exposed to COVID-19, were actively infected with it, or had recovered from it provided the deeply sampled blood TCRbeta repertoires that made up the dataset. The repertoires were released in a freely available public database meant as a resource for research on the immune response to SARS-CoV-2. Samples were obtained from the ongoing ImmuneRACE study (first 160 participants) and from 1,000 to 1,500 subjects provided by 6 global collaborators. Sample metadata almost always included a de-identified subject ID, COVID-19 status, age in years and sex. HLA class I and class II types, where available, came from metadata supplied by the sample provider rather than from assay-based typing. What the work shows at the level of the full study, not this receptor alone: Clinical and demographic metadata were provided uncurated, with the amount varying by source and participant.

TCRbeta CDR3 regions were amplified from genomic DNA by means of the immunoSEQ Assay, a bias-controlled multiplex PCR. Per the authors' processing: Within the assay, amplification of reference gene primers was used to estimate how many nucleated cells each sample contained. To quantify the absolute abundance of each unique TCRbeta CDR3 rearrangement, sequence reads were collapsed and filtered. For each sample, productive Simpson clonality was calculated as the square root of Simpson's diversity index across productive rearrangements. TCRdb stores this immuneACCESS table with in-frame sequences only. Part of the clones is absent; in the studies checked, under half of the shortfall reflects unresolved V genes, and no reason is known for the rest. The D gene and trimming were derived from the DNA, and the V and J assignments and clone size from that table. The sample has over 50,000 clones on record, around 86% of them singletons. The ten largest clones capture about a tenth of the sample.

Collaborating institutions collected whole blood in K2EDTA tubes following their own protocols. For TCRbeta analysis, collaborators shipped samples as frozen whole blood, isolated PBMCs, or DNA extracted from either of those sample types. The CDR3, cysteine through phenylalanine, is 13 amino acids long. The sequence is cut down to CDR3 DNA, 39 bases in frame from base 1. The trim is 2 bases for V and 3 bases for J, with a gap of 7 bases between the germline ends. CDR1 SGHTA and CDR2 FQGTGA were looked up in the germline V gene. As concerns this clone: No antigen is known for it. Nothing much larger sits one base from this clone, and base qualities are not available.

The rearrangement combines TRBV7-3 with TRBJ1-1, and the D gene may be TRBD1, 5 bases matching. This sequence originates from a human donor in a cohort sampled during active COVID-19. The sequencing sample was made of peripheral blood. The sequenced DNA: TGTGCCAGCAGCTTACCGGGGGACACTGAAGCTTTCTTT. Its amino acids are CASSLPGDTEAFF.